These 27 T cell receptor beta chains originate from one sample sequenced in a study of CD8 T cells in Susac syndrome. Random-hexamer reverse transcription was applied to about 0.5 to 1 ug RNA. TCRdb processed the immunoSEQ multiplex PCR reads anew with MiXCR; each CDR3 protein has one entry. The repertoire holds 140,000 or so distinct CDR3 sequences, with around 94% as singletons. The sequencing sample was made of CD4+ T cells from PBMCs. These receptors were taken from a human donor in good health.

The CDR3 DNA reads as TGTGCCAGCAGCCGAGGAGCTGAAGCTTTCTTT. It codes for CASSRGAEAFF. This chain uses TRBV2 with TRBJ1-1; no reliable D call. The CDR3 is 11 residues long. V was cut by 6 bases and J by 6 bases, with 8 bases left in between. Germline V gene lookup returns CDR1 SNHLY and CDR2 FYNNEI.

The J gene is TRBJ1-5, the V gene TRBV27; no firm D call. There are 16 residues in the CDR3. Germline CDR1 is MNHEY and CDR2 is SMNVEV (reference sequence). Trimming took off 2 bases at V and 4 bases at J, with 15 bases between the two ends. CDR3 loop: CASSLVAVGFNQPQHF. CDR3 bases: TGTGCCAGCAGTTTAGTGGCAGTAGGGTTTAATCAGCCCCAGCATTTT.

This clonotype was counted only a few times. This sequence joins TRBV29-1 and TRBJ1-1; weak D call: TRBD1 (5 bases). This CDR3 is 16 amino acids long. Trimming cost V 6 bases and J 2 bases, with 22 bases left between them. The germline CDR1 and CDR2 sequences are SQVTM and ANQGSEA. CDR3 bases: TGCAGCGTGGGGACCGACAGCCTCCCTCTAAACACTGAAGCTTTCTTT. Protein sequence: CSVGTDSLPLNTEAFF.

The chain employs TRBV10-3 and TRBJ2-1; D is unclear. Trimming removed 2 bases at V and 0 bases at J, with 5 bases between. Germline V gives CDR1 ENHRY, CDR2 SYGVKD. The CDR3 is 14 residues long. For the CDR3, the DNA is TGTGCCATCAGTGAGCCTAGCTCCTACAATGAGCAGTTCTTC. Encoded protein: CAISEPSSYNEQFF.

The genes are TRBV20-1 and TRBJ2-3, with D perhaps matching TRBD1 or TRBD2 (5 bases each). With 0 bases removed from V and 1 base from J, the gap between germline ends came to 11 bases. This CDR3 has 15 residues. CDR1 is DFQATT and CDR2 is SNEGSKA in the germline V gene (reference sequence). Here the CDR3 reads CSARDGARGTDTQYF. CDR3 nucleotide sequence: TGCAGTGCTAGAGACGGGGCCCGGGGCACAGATACGCAGTATTTT.

Only one count was recorded for this clonotype. This sequence joins TRBV30 and TRBJ1-1, with a tentative D call TRBD1 (5 bases). Trimming took off 2 bases at V and 3 bases at J, with 13 bases between the two ends. Per the germline V gene, CDR1 is GTSNPN and CDR2 is SVGIG (reference sequence). The CDR3 spans 14 residues. The CDR3: CAWSIGTGYTEAFF. The CDR3 DNA reads TGTGCCTGGAGTATTGGGACTGGGTACACTGAAGCTTTCTTT.

CDR3 sequence (DNA): TGTGCCAGTACCAAGGGGGCGTCTGGAAACACCATATATTTT. This gives the protein CASTKGASGNTIYF. V and J are TRBV19 and TRBJ1-3; the match to TRBD1 covers 7 bases. This CDR3 is 14 amino acids long. V lost 7 bases to trimming and J lost 1 base; unmatched junction nucleotides: 4. The V gene's germline CDR1 is LNHDA and CDR2 SQIVND (reference sequence). Supplemented by reference TRBV19 and TRBJ1-3, the full variable domain reads DGGITQSPKYLFRKEGQNVTLSCEQNLNHDAMYWYRQDPGQGLRLIYYSQIVNDFQKGDIAEGYSVSREKKESFPLTVTSAQKNPTAFYLCASTKGASGNTIYFGEGSWLTVV.

The rearrangement links TRBV20-1 to TRBJ2-5; 7 nucleotides match TRBD2. V lost 1 base and J lost 5; bases outside the gene matches: 16. This CDR3 comprises 17 residues. Germline values: CDR1 DFQATT, CDR2 SNEGSKA (reference sequence). The CDR3 DNA sequence: TGCAGTGCTAGAGGTCTACTAGCGAAGAACATCCGTGAGACCCAGTACTTC. Its translation is CSARGLLAKNIRETQYF.

V gene TRBV9 combines with J gene TRBJ2-3, with 10 bases fitting TRBD2. The length of the CDR3 is 16 residues. V lost 0 bases, J lost 4 bases, and 5 bases stayed unmatched. Germline V gene sequence: CDR1 SGDLS, CDR2 YYNGEE. CDR3 protein: CASSVESGRASDTQYF. The CDR3 coding sequence is TGTGCCAGCAGCGTAGAGAGCGGGAGGGCCTCAGATACGCAGTATTTT. Combining the CDR3 with reference TRBV9 and TRBJ2-3 gives the whole variable domain DSGVTQTPKHLITATGQRVTLRCSPRSGDLSVYWYQQSLDQGLQFLIQYYNGEERAKGNILERFSAQQFPDLHSELNLSSLELGDSALYFCASSVESGRASDTQYFGPGTRLTVL.

The gene calls are TRBV19 and TRBJ2-4, with 10 nucleotides matching TRBD1. This CDR3 has 14 amino acids. CDR1 and CDR2 (germline): LNHDA, SQIVND (reference sequence). V was clipped by 6 bases and J by 9 bases; unmatched bases: 8. The CDR3 DNA reads as TGTGCCAGTAGCCGGGACAGGGGTTTAGGCATTCAGTACTTC. It codes for CASSRDRGLGIQYF.

This clonotype was seen just once. This chain connects TRBV6-5 to TRBJ2-7, with a tentative D call TRBD2 (6 bases). V was clipped by 6 bases and J by 7 bases, with 19 bases between them. The CDR3 loop spans 14 amino acids. The germline V gene has CDR1 MNHEY and CDR2 SVGAGI. CDR3 DNA sequence: TGTGCCAGCAGGCGGACTACCACCGCAGGGGAGCAGTACTTC. This sequence encodes CASRRTTTAGEQYF.

J is TRBJ1-2 and V is TRBV20-1; possible D gene TRBD1, 6 bases. Germline V gives CDR1 DFQATT, CDR2 SNEGSKA (reference sequence). The V gene lost 1 base and the J gene lost 4 bases, with 16 bases spanning the gap. The CDR3 length is 15 residues. The CDR3 loop reads CSARVRGGAGYGYTF. The CDR3 DNA sequence: TGCAGTGCTAGAGTAAGGGGGGGGGCCGGCTATGGCTACACCTTC.

The CDR3 sequence is CASSLKRQGRGEILSYEQYF. As DNA, the CDR3 is TGTGCCAGTAGTCTTAAGAGACAGGGGAGAGGGGAAATTCTTTCCTACGAGCAGTACTTC. The chain links TRBV19 to TRBJ2-7; 8 bases align to TRBD1. The CDR3 is made up of 20 amino acids. The ends lost 5 bases at V and 1 base at J; junction bases unmatched: 22. Germline assignment: CDR1 LNHDA and CDR2 SQIVND (reference sequence).

The genes are TRBV29-1 and TRBJ2-1, with 9 bases matching TRBD1. Looked up from germline, CDR1 is SQVTM and CDR2 is ANQGSEA. CDR3 length: 14 amino acids. Trimming cost V 3 bases and J 4 bases; bases outside gene matches: 4. CDR3 nucleotides: TGCAGCGTTGAGAGACAGGGGGGTTACAATGAGCAGTTCTTC. Its protein is CSVERQGGYNEQFF.

The chain links TRBV7-9 to TRBJ2-7; 13 nucleotides align to TRBD2. The CDR3 sequence is 16 residues long. Germline CDR1 and CDR2: SEHNR and FQNEAQ (reference sequence). V was pared by 5 bases and J by 5 bases, with 9 bases of the junction left unmatched. This chain's CDR3 is CASSQPGLAGVHEQYF. Written as DNA, the CDR3 is TGTGCCAGCAGCCAACCCGGACTAGCGGGAGTCCACGAGCAGTACTTC.

In its sample, this clonotype was seen once. This chain joins TRBV5-4 and TRBJ2-7; D perhaps matches TRBD2 (7 bases). Germline V gene data show CDR1 as SGHNT and CDR2 as YYREEE (reference sequence). The CDR3 length is 15 residues. Trimming stripped 2 bases from V and 6 bases from J, with 18 bases between. CDR3 amino acids: CASSFGGRPSGEQYF. The CDR3 DNA follows: TGTGCCAGCAGCTTCGGGGGGCGTCCGTCCGGCGAGCAGTACTTC.

V gene TRBV10-3 combines with J gene TRBJ2-5; TRBD2 matches at 10 bases. The CDR3 loop spans 16 amino acids. V dropped 6 bases and J dropped 4; count of bases not matched to a gene: 11. From germline, CDR1 is ENHRY and CDR2 SYGVKD. The CDR3 reads CAIRAEREGRRETQYF. As DNA, the CDR3 is TGTGCCATCAGGGCGGAGCGGGAGGGGAGGAGAGAGACCCAGTACTTC.

J is TRBJ2-7 and V is TRBV11-2; 7 bases map to TRBD2. CDR1 and CDR2 (germline): SGHAT, FQNNGV. The CDR3 is 15 amino acids. V was pared by 5 bases and J by 5 bases, with 12 bases of the junction left unmatched. CDR3 amino acids: CASSRGSAGVHEQYF. The CDR3, as DNA: TGTGCCAGCAGCCGCGGGTCTGCGGGAGTGCACGAGCAGTACTTC.

The chain carries TRBV7-2 and TRBJ2-3; D possibly corresponds to TRBD1 (5 bases). The CDR3 is 14 amino acids. Germline CDR1 reads SGHTA; CDR2 reads FQGNSA. V gave up 2 bases and J gave up 2 bases, with 8 bases separating them. The CDR3 DNA sequence: TGTGCCAGCAGCTTAAAACAGGCCACAGATACGCAGTATTTT. This translates into CASSLKQATDTQYF.

The CDR3 here is CATSRVWGAETQYF. In DNA, the CDR3 is TGTGCCACCAGCAGAGTTTGGGGGGCGGAGACCCAGTACTTC. J is TRBJ2-5 and V is TRBV15, with D perhaps matching TRBD1 or TRBD2 (6 bases each). The CDR3 is made up of 14 amino acids. CDR1 is LNHNV, CDR2 YYDKDF, per germline (reference sequence). Trimming stripped 1 base from V and 5 bases from J, with 11 bases between. Variable domain in full (rest from reference TRBV15 and TRBJ2-5): DAMVIQNPRYQVTQFGKPVTLSCSQTLNHNVMYWYQQKSSQAPKLLFHYYDKDFNNEADTPDNFQSRRPNTSFCFLDIRSPGLGDTAMYLCATSRVWGAETQYFGPGTRLLVL.

The CDR3 region has the DNA TGTGCCAGCAGCCAACAGGGGTCCGGGGAGCTGTTTTTT. This encodes CASSQQGSGELFF. The rearrangement uses TRBV3-1 and TRBJ2-2, with D perhaps matching TRBD1 (6 bases). Germline-derived CDR1 and CDR2 are LGHDT and YNNKEL (reference sequence). The CDR3 runs 13 residues. V lost 2 bases to trimming and J lost 6 bases, with 7 bases between them. Based on the CDR3 plus reference TRBV3-1 and TRBJ2-2, the full variable domain is DTAVSQTPKYLVTQMGNDKSIKCEQNLGHDTMYWYKQDSKKFLKIMFSYNNKELIINETVPNRFSPKSPDKAHLNLHINSLELGDSAVYFCASSQQGSGELFFGEGSRLTVL.

Turning to this clonotype: The junction differs from germline at one of its ends, possibly a read error. The chain combines TRBV19 with TRBJ2-2; 8 nucleotides align to TRBD2. Looked up from germline, CDR1 is LNHDA and CDR2 is SQIVND (reference sequence). The CDR3 runs to 16 residues. CDR3 DNA sequence: TGTGCCAGTACTATATTACTAGCGGCCGGGGGTGGGGAGCTGTTTTTT. It codes for CASTILLAAGGGELFF.

The genes are TRBV9 and TRBJ2-5; D call uncertain. Germline V CDR1 and CDR2: SGDLS, YYNGEE. This CDR3 is built from 14 residues. Between the trimmed V and J ends, which lost 0 bases and 2 bases, there was a span of 8 bases. The CDR3 protein is CASSVEGRQETQYF. The CDR3 DNA reads as TGTGCCAGCAGCGTAGAAGGCAGGCAAGAGACCCAGTACTTC.

V is TRBV30 and J is TRBJ1-4; 10 bases agree with TRBD1. Germline-derived CDR1 and CDR2 are GTSNPN and SVGIG (reference sequence). V trimming: 2 bases; J trimming: 8 bases; junction bases outside the gene matches: 8. The CDR3 length is 15 residues. The CDR3 region is CAWSHRTGGWEKLFF. CDR3 DNA sequence: TGTGCCTGGAGTCATCGGACAGGGGGATGGGAAAAACTGTTTTTT.

This clonotype was detected only once. This chain uses TRBV7-9 with TRBJ2-2; D might be TRBD2 (6 bases). Trimming left V 3 bases short and J 8 bases short, with 16 bases between. The CDR3 extends over 15 amino acids. Germline loops: CDR1 SEHNR, CDR2 FQNEAQ (reference sequence). The CDR3 sequence: CASSLGTLPFGELFF. The CDR3, as DNA: TGTGCCAGCAGCTTGGGGACTCTCCCCTTTGGGGAGCTGTTTTTT. The full variable domain, with the rest looked up from reference TRBV7-9 and TRBJ2-2, is DTGVSQNPRHKITKRGQNVTFRCDPISEHNRLYWYRQTLGQGPEFLTYFQNEAQLEKSRLLSDRFSAERPKGSFSTLEIQRTEQGDSAMYLCASSLGTLPFGELFFGEGSRLTVL.

CDR3 DNA: TGTGCCAGCAGCGTAGTAATGGGCGGGGAGCTGTTTTTT. Its translation: CASSVVMGGELFF. The V call is TRBV9, the J call TRBJ2-2; no clear D gene. Deletions cut 0 bases from V and 7 bases from J, with 7 bases between. Germline CDR1 SGDLS, CDR2 YYNGEE. This CDR3 has 13 amino acids. The whole variable domain, remainder taken from reference TRBV9 and TRBJ2-2, is DSGVTQTPKHLITATGQRVTLRCSPRSGDLSVYWYQQSLDQGLQFLIQYYNGEERAKGNILERFSAQQFPDLHSELNLSSLELGDSALYFCASSVVMGGELFFGEGSRLTVL.

The chain uses TRBV6-5 and TRBJ1-3; D gene unclear. The germline V gene encodes CDR1 MNHEY and CDR2 SVGAGI. This CDR3 has 14 residues. The V end was cut by 6 bases, the J end by 1 base, with 10 bases between. The CDR3 nucleotides are TGTGCCAGCAGAATTGGGATTTCTGGAAACACCATATATTTT. It codes for CASRIGISGNTIYF.